This T cell receptor beta chain was found in a study of spatial heterogeneity in lung cancer. The CDR3 has 13 amino acids. V lost 2 bases and J 6 bases, leaving 11 bases between the germline ends. In germline, CDR1 is MNHEY, CDR2 SVGEGT. Time point specified: sample taken at primary tumor resection. The authors sequenced whole RNA from tumor, nontumor lung or frozen PBMC without sorting. One entry per CDR3 protein, called by TCRdb with MiXCR from the 5' RACE reads. The top ten hold 50% to 65% of the sample, which has approximately 44,000 distinct CDR3 sequences, approximately 13% seen once. The source was PBMCs, collected at surgery. V and J are TRBV6-2 or TRBV6-3 and TRBJ2-7; the D gene could be TRBD1 or TRBD2 (5 bases each). The receptor was derived from a male donor with early-stage non-small cell lung cancer. The CDR3 region has the DNA TGTGCCAGCAGTTACACGGGGCCCCTCGAGCAGTACTTC. Translation gives CASSYTGPLEQYF.